This T cell receptor (beta chain) appears in the sequencing data of a study of Ad26.COV2.S vaccination and SARS-CoV-2 variants. Across the whole study: Ad26.COV2.S shots went into the muscle once or twice, 56 days apart. Study findings and constraints: Individuals receiving vaccine had higher spike-specific TCR breadth than placebo recipients did. Researchers reported similar non-spike TCR breadth in vaccine and placebo recipients.

The method was immunoSEQ multiplex PCR; TCRdb's version includes in-frame clones alone and lacks a portion of them. The repertoire holds 350,000 to 550,000 clones, with roughly nine tenths as singletons. The CDR3 totals 16 residues. V shed 1 base and J shed 5 bases, with 16 bases lying between them. Germline CDR1 SGHTA, CDR2 FQGNSA. The treatment denotes: 15 to 20 received Ad26.COV2.S at low or high dose, single or two shots; roughly 5 received placebo; per-sample allocation not given. Sampling occurred on day 63 after the first vaccine or placebo injection. Turning to this clone: Its antigen is unknown.

The chain is built from TRBV7-2 and TRBJ2-3; possible D gene TRBD2, 6 bases. This TCR was sampled from a person between 18 and 59 years old who received the Ad26.COV2.S COVID-19 vaccine or a placebo. Sample: peripheral blood, taken in a trial of Ad26.COV2.S vaccine versus placebo. The CDR3 loop is CASSLVGGVGGDTQYF. The DNA for the CDR3 is TGTGCCAGCAGCTTAGTGGGGGGAGTCGGGGGAGATACGCAGTATTTT.